A single sample gave rise to the 24 T cell receptor beta chains below, sequenced in a study of early T cells in non-severe SARS-CoV-2 infection. Each CDR3 protein is one row after TCRdb ran MiXCR on the 5' RACE reads. The repertoire holds some 82,000 distinct CDR3 sequences, with about 12% as singletons. The sequenced material came from whole blood. Every receptor here comes from an adult who was a healthcare worker with PCR-confirmed SARS-CoV-2 infection or an uninfected control (not recorded which).

This clonotype was seen only a few times. The chain links TRBV6-2 or TRBV6-3 to TRBJ2-2; 10 bases map to TRBD2. J was trimmed by 3 bases and V by 5 bases; bases with no gene match: 9. This CDR3 is 17 amino acids long. CDR1 MNHEY and CDR2 SVGEGT come from the germline V gene. The CDR3, as DNA: TGTGCCAGCAGTCCGCTCCTAGCGGGGGCCTACACCGGGGAGCTGTTTTTT. Translation: CASSPLLAGAYTGELFF.

This clonotype was seen a handful of times. The chain links TRBV4-1 to TRBJ2-1; 10 bases map to TRBD2. Germline V gene sequence: CDR1 MGHRA, CDR2 YSYEKL. The ends lost 0 bases at V and 4 bases at J; junction bases unmatched: 6. The CDR3 sequence is 17 residues long. The CDR3 region has the DNA TGCGCCAGCAGCCAAGATTGGAGAGCGGGGGGGTACAATGAGCAGTTCTTC. Translation: CASSQDWRAGGYNEQFF.

This clonotype was seen more than once but under ten times. This chain joins TRBV28 and TRBJ2-1, with no clear D. Germline CDR1 reads MDHEN; CDR2 reads SYDVKM. CDR3 length equals 15 residues. Trimming took off 10 bases at V and 2 bases at J, with 18 bases between the two ends. The CDR3 sequence: CATILSQPPYNEQFF. CDR3 in DNA: TGTGCCACCATCCTTAGTCAACCTCCCTACAATGAGCAGTTCTTC.

Only a few counts were recorded for this clonotype. This chain connects TRBV21-1 to TRBJ1-2; the D call of TRBD1 is as the table states it, not checked on the DNA. TRBV21-1 is termed a pseudogene. This CDR3 is built from 14 residues. CDR3 loop: CASSSQLGGHGYTF. CDR3 in DNA: TGTGCCAGCAGCAGCCAGTTAGGGGGCCATGGCTACACCTTC.

This chain joins TRBV20-1 and TRBJ2-7; TRBD1 agrees at 8 bases. CDR3 size: 13 residues. The germline CDR1 and CDR2 sequences are DFQATT and SNEGSKA (reference sequence). J gave up 2 bases and V 3 bases, and 3 bases lay outside the gene matches. The CDR3: CSASMTGAYEQYF. CDR3 DNA: TGCAGTGCTAGTATGACAGGGGCCTACGAGCAGTACTTC.

This clonotype was picked up many times. The rearrangement joins TRBV6-2 or TRBV6-3 to TRBJ1-4; maybe TRBD1 (6 bases). CDR1 is MNHEY, CDR2 SVGEGT, per germline. The CDR3 covers 17 residues. The germline V and J ends were trimmed by 6 bases and 2 bases, with 19 bases remaining between them. This CDR3 reads CASRLTGLGATNEKLFF. Written as DNA, the CDR3 is TGTGCCAGCAGATTAACAGGGCTAGGCGCGACTAATGAAAAACTGTTTTTT.

V is TRBV7-6 and J is TRBJ1-1; D is unresolved. V was cut by 0 bases and J by 0 bases, with 14 bases left in between. CDR1 is SGHVS, CDR2 FNYEAQ, per germline. This CDR3 contains 17 residues. CDR3 DNA sequence: TGTGCCAGCAGCTTAGCCGAGGTTCCCGCCCTGAACACTGAAGCTTTCTTT. Its protein is CASSLAEVPALNTEAFF.

The V and J genes are TRBV10-3 and TRBJ2-1, with D maybe TRBD2 (6 bases). The V end was cut by 2 bases, the J end by 6 bases, with 17 bases between. This CDR3 region has 16 residues. Germline-derived CDR1 and CDR2 are ENHRY and SYGVKD. The CDR3 DNA is TGTGCCATCAGTGAGCCGTTAGCGGAGGTGGGCAATGAGCAGTTCTTC. Its protein product is CAISEPLAEVGNEQFF.

The chain couples TRBV12-3 or TRBV12-4 to TRBJ2-7; the match to TRBD1 covers 10 bases. V lost 4 bases and J lost 2; bases outside the gene matches: 11. The CDR3 sequence is 17 residues long. The chain's CDR3 is CASSSTVDRGLTYEQYF. The CDR3, as DNA: TGTGCCAGCAGTTCCACCGTAGACAGGGGGCTAACCTACGAGCAGTACTTC.

The V and J genes are TRBV28 and TRBJ1-1; D is unresolved. This CDR3 spans 13 amino acids. The V end was cut by 4 bases, the J end by 0 bases, with 6 bases between. Germline CDR1 reads MDHEN; CDR2 reads SYDVKM. CDR3 amino acids: CASSSPMNTEAFF. In DNA form, the CDR3 reads TGTGCCAGCAGTTCCCCCATGAACACTGAAGCTTTCTTT. Based on the CDR3 plus reference TRBV28 and TRBJ1-1, the full variable domain is DVKVTQSSRYLVKRTGEKVFLECVQDMDHENMFWYRQDPGLGLRLIYFSYDVKMKEKGDIPEGYSVSREKKERFSLILESASTNQTSMYLCASSSPMNTEAFFGQGTRLTVV.

This clonotype was detected many times. This chain connects TRBV18 to TRBJ1-1; D might be TRBD1 (5 bases). The CDR3 is 15 amino acids. Germline V gene sequence: CDR1 KGHSH, CDR2 LQKENI. Trimming stripped 3 bases from V and 4 bases from J, with 15 bases between. Here the CDR3 reads CASSPSLIGGTEAFF. In nucleotides, the CDR3 is TGTGCCAGCTCACCGTCTCTCATTGGGGGCACTGAAGCTTTCTTT.

The chain couples TRBV3-1 to TRBJ2-2, with D maybe TRBD1 (5 bases). The CDR3 is 14 amino acids. Germline CDR1 is LGHDT and CDR2 is YNNKEL (reference sequence). V was pared by 2 bases and J by 7 bases, with 11 bases between. The CDR3 reads CASSQIRADGELFF. CDR3 DNA sequence: TGTGCCAGCAGCCAAATCAGGGCAGACGGGGAGCTGTTTTTT.

This clonotype was recorded many times. The rearrangement joins TRBV5-4 to TRBJ1-2, with D possibly matching TRBD1 (5 bases). The CDR3 runs to 13 residues. Trimming shortened V by 0 bases and J by 4 bases, and 7 bases separated the two germline ends. From germline, CDR1 is SGHNT and CDR2 YYREEE (reference sequence). CDR3 in amino acids: CASSLDRSYGYTF. Here the CDR3 DNA reads TGTGCCAGCAGCTTGGACAGGTCCTATGGCTACACCTTC.

This clonotype appeared many times. The chain combines TRBV29-1 with TRBJ2-2; the D is unclear. CDR1 and CDR2 (germline): SQVTM, ANQGSEA. Deletions cut 4 bases from V and 3 bases from J, with 9 bases between. This CDR3 contains 13 residues. CDR3 in amino acids: CSVGYAYTGELFF. CDR3 DNA: TGCAGCGTTGGTTACGCCTACACCGGGGAGCTGTTTTTT.

This clonotype was counted a few times. The chain employs TRBV3-1 and TRBJ1-2; no reliable D call. Germline loops: CDR1 LGHDT, CDR2 YNNKEL (reference sequence). There are 14 residues in the CDR3. V was trimmed by 8 bases and J by 4 bases, leaving 17 bases between them. The chain's CDR3 is CASPSPNQVYGYTF. The CDR3, as DNA: TGTGCCAGCCCTTCACCGAACCAAGTCTATGGCTACACCTTC.

This clonotype was found many times. The chain joins TRBV7-8 to TRBJ2-7; a possible D gene is TRBD1 (6 bases). There are 13 residues in the CDR3. In germline, CDR1 is SGHVS, CDR2 FQNEAQ. V lost 6 bases, J lost 3 bases, and 12 bases lay in between. CDR3 nucleotide sequence: TGTGCCAGCAGGGGGGCCAGCAGCTACGAGCAGTACTTC. Protein: CASRGASSYEQYF.

Only a few counts were recorded for this clonotype. The chain is built from TRBV12-3 or TRBV12-4 and TRBJ2-2; tentative D call: TRBD1 (5 bases). The V end was cut by 0 bases, the J end by 5 bases, with 10 bases between. This CDR3 has 15 amino acids. The CDR3 nucleotides read TGTGCCAGCAGTTTAGCCGTACAGGTTACCGGGGAGCTGTTTTTT. This gives the protein CASSLAVQVTGELFF.

This clonotype occurred a few times. V usage is TRBV11-2 and J usage is TRBJ1-4; 9 bases map to TRBD1. The length of the CDR3 is 14 residues. V lost 3 bases to trimming and J lost 6 bases; unmatched junction nucleotides: 2. CDR1 and CDR2 from the germline V gene are SGHAT and FQNNGV. CDR3 loop: CASSLWTGDEKLFF. CDR3 DNA: TGTGCCAGCAGCTTGTGGACAGGGGATGAAAAACTGTTTTTT.

This clonotype was picked up many times. This rearrangement joins TRBV14 to TRBJ1-1; tentatively, D is TRBD1 (5 bases). Germline values: CDR1 SGHDN, CDR2 FVKESK. Trimming took off 0 bases at V and 2 bases at J, with 10 bases between the two ends. The CDR3 spans 15 residues. CDR3 region: CASSQEAGRNTEAFF. CDR3 nucleotides: TGTGCCAGCAGCCAAGAGGCAGGGCGAAACACTGAAGCTTTCTTT.

The V gene is TRBV20-1, the J gene TRBJ2-1, with 7 nucleotides matching TRBD2. The CDR3 has 13 amino acids. V lost 8 bases, J lost 4 bases, and 8 bases stayed unmatched. Germline V gene lookup returns CDR1 DFQATT and CDR2 SNEGSKA (reference sequence). CDR3 residues: CSLAGDLYNEQFF. DNA for the CDR3: TGCAGTCTCGCGGGGGACCTTTACAATGAGCAGTTCTTC.

The chain combines TRBV5-1 with TRBJ2-3, with D tentatively TRBD1 or TRBD2 (5 bases each). V lost 0 bases to trimming and J lost 5 bases, with 13 bases between them. This CDR3 is 15 amino acids long. Germline CDR1 reads SGHRS; CDR2 reads YFSETQ. CDR3 protein: CASSLAGPPQDTQYF. The CDR3 nucleotides are TGCGCCAGCAGCTTGGCGGGACCCCCACAAGATACGCAGTATTTT.

The rearrangement uses TRBV13 and TRBJ2-2; perhaps TRBD2 as D (5 bases). With 2 bases removed from V and 6 bases from J, the gap between germline ends came to 7 bases. CDR1 and CDR2 from the germline V gene are PRHDT and FYEKMQ (reference sequence). This CDR3 is 13 amino acids long. The CDR3 sequence is CASSLRGPGELFF. CDR3 bases: TGTGCCAGCAGCTTACGCGGGCCCGGGGAGCTGTTTTTT.

There are many counts of this clonotype. This rearrangement joins TRBV29-1 to TRBJ1-2, with D perhaps TRBD1 (5 bases). V dropped 3 bases and J dropped 12 bases, with 14 bases sitting between them. CDR3 length: 11 amino acids. In germline, CDR1 is SQVTM, CDR2 ANQGSEA. CDR3 in DNA: TGCAGCGTTGATAATGGGGGACCCAACACCTTC. It codes for CSVDNGGPNTF.

V usage is TRBV5-1 and J usage is TRBJ2-3; D assignment may be TRBD1 or TRBD2 (6 bases each). Germline CDR1 is SGHRS and CDR2 is YFSETQ. This CDR3 is built from 15 residues. Trimming left V 1 base short and J 3 bases short, with 12 bases between. The CDR3: CASSLRGAWTDTQYF. In DNA form, the CDR3 reads TGCGCCAGCAGCTTGAGGGGGGCATGGACAGATACGCAGTATTTT.